This T cell receptor (beta chain) was identified in a study of T cell changes during pregnancy in multiple sclerosis. This table comes from immunoSEQ multiplex PCR, and its TCRdb copy is limited to in-frame clones, with some not included. The sample records 35,000 or so clones, 88% being singletons. CDR3 length: 15 residues. The V gene's germline CDR1 is MDHEN and CDR2 SYDVKM. Trimming shortened V by 3 bases and J by 2 bases, and 11 bases separated the two germline ends. The sequence came from a female donor with multiple sclerosis, enrolled in a pregnancy study. The chain links TRBV28 to TRBJ1-3; D is unresolved. The sample was CD4+ T cells from peripheral blood mononuclear cells, taken in the first trimester of pregnancy. DNA of the CDR3: TGTGCCAGCAGTTTCCTCTCGGGAGCTGGAAACACCATATATTTT. This translates into CASSFLSGAGNTIYF.